This record concerns one TCR beta chain sequence. Original analysis: Because ImmunoSEQ provided only junction sequences with no quality scores, the filtering differed. Sequencing used immunoSEQ multiplex PCR; TCRdb keeps in-frame clones, though not all of them. V and J calls and clone size are those listed in that table; D and trimming were worked out from the DNA. The sample lists roughly 890,000 clones, 90% to 95% occurring once. This sample is part of a study of shared clonotypes between healthy human individuals. As defined, naive CD8 cells were CD45RO-negative and positively selected for CCR7, with terminally differentiated effector memory CD45RA+ cells excluded. Those who donated were healthy HIV-negative adults, with no recent acute infections or vaccinations reported. V lost 4 bases to trimming and J lost 6 bases, with 13 bases between them. The CDR3 spans 13 residues. Germline CDR1 and CDR2: MGHRA and YSYEKL.

V gene TRBV4-1 combines with J gene TRBJ2-7; D is unresolved. Sequenced material: naive CD8+ T cells sorted from blood. The source is a man aged 30 to 45 in good health. In nucleotides, the CDR3 is TGCGCCAGCAGCCCCCCCTCGACGCTCGAGCAGTACTTC. It yields the protein CASSPPSTLEQYF.